Each of the 27 T cell receptor beta chains below was sequenced from the same sample in a study of shared clonotypes between healthy human individuals. TCRdb keeps only in-frame clones here, not all; method: immunoSEQ multiplex PCR. The sample lists over a million clones, roughly 96% occurring once. Sequencing was carried out using naive CD4+ T cells sorted from blood. The subset: CD45RA+ positively selected. These receptors all come from a young man in good health.

The chain links TRBV2 to TRBJ2-1, with D possibly being TRBD1 or TRBD2 (5 bases each). This CDR3 region has 17 residues. Germline V lookup: CDR1 SNHLY, CDR2 FYNNEI. The V gene lost 6 bases and the J gene lost 0 bases, with 18 bases spanning the gap. DNA of the CDR3: TGTGCCAGCAGCCGGGCGACGGGGCAGAGCTCCTACAATGAGCAGTTCTTC. Translated, it gives CASSRATGQSSYNEQFF.

CDR3 DNA sequence: TGTGCCAGCAGCCTCCCCCTTCGTGGGTCCCGAGAATCTCACAATGAGCAGTTCTTC. It specifies CASSLPLRGSRESHNEQFF. The rearrangement uses TRBV7-9 and TRBJ2-1; no clear D gene. CDR3 length equals 19 residues. CDR1 is SEHNR and CDR2 is FQNEAQ in the germline V gene (reference sequence). The ends were cut back, 5 bases at V and 5 bases at J, with 28 bases in the middle.

The chain carries TRBV5-1 and TRBJ2-3, with D possibly TRBD2 on 5 matching bases. CDR3 length: 14 amino acids. Germline V gene sequence: CDR1 SGHRS, CDR2 YFSETQ. The V end lost 0 bases, the J end lost 7 bases, and 12 bases lay between the germline ends. CDR3 region: CASSLALRGHTQYF. CDR3 coding DNA: TGCGCCAGCAGCTTGGCGCTTCGCGGGCATACGCAGTATTTT.

The V call is TRBV7-9, the J call TRBJ2-5; 7 positions agree with TRBD1. The CDR3 length is 13 residues. V lost 10 bases, J lost 0 bases, and 5 bases stayed unmatched. In germline, CDR1 is SEHNR, CDR2 FQNEAQ (reference sequence). The CDR3 region is CAIGDRDQETQYF. For the CDR3, the DNA is TGTGCCATCGGCGACAGGGACCAAGAGACCCAGTACTTC.

The genes are TRBV18 and TRBJ2-7, with 8 nucleotides matching TRBD1. With 6 bases clipped from V and 2 bases from J, the junction kept 0 bases outside the gene matches. The V gene's germline CDR1 is KGHSH and CDR2 LQKENI. CDR3 length: 12 residues. The CDR3 is CASSTGAYEQYF. CDR3 DNA: TGTGCCAGCTCGACAGGGGCCTACGAGCAGTACTTC.

The gene calls are TRBV20-1 and TRBJ1-2; possibly TRBD1 for D (6 bases). V was shortened by 6 bases and J by 7 bases, with 9 bases between the two germline ends. Germline CDR1 reads DFQATT; CDR2 reads SNEGSKA (reference sequence). CDR3 length equals 10 residues. CDR3 in DNA: TGCAGTGCCACAGGGAGTGGCTACACCTTC. It encodes CSATGSGYTF.

The chain has TRBV27 and TRBJ2-2; D tentatively fits TRBD1 or TRBD2 (5 bases each). The CDR3 consists of 15 residues. Per germline, CDR1 MNHEY and CDR2 SMNVEV (reference sequence). With 6 bases removed from V and 3 bases from J, the gap between germline ends came to 14 bases. DNA for the CDR3: TGTGCCAGCAGCTATGAAAGAGGGGACACCGGGGAGCTGTTTTTT. Protein sequence: CASSYERGDTGELFF.

This clone showed up just once. This sequence joins TRBV7-2 and TRBJ2-5; 7 nucleotides agree with TRBD1. J lost 7 bases, V lost 5 bases, and 10 bases had no gene match. This CDR3 has 14 residues. Per germline, CDR1 SGHTA and CDR2 FQGNSA. CDR3 region: CASSGTATTGTQYF. The CDR3, as DNA: TGTGCCAGCAGCGGGACAGCCACAACGGGGACCCAGTACTTC.

This chain connects TRBV5-1 to TRBJ1-2, with no clear D. The germline V gene encodes CDR1 SGHRS and CDR2 YFSETQ. CDR3 length: 15 amino acids. V was pared by 0 bases and J by 3 bases, with 12 bases between. The CDR3 nucleotides read TGCGCCAGCAGCTTGGAGGGAATCGGCCACTATGGCTACACCTTC. It encodes CASSLEGIGHYGYTF.

The chain links TRBV7-6 to TRBJ2-1; D tentatively fits TRBD1 or TRBD2 (6 bases each). The length of the CDR3 is 15 residues. V lost 1 base and J 4 bases, leaving 11 bases between the germline ends. Per germline, CDR1 SGHVS and CDR2 FNYEAQ. This CDR3 reads CASSLDGGGYNEQFF. The CDR3 DNA sequence: TGTGCCAGCAGCTTAGATGGAGGGGGATACAATGAGCAGTTCTTC.

The chain has TRBV5-1 and TRBJ2-5; TRBD1 is a possible D gene (6 bases). The germline gives CDR1 SGHRS, CDR2 YFSETQ. Trimming left V 0 bases short and J 1 base short, with 7 bases between. This CDR3 has 14 amino acids. The CDR3 is CASSLDRVQETQYF. In DNA form, the CDR3 reads TGCGCCAGCAGCTTGGACAGGGTCCAAGAGACCCAGTACTTC.

CDR3 region: CASSVAGVPQETQYF. DNA for the CDR3: TGTGCCAGCAGCGTAGCGGGGGTCCCCCAAGAGACCCAGTACTTC. The chain joins TRBV9 to TRBJ2-5, with D possibly matching TRBD2 (6 bases). Germline V gene lookup returns CDR1 SGDLS and CDR2 YYNGEE. V was pared by 0 bases and J by 1 base, with 10 bases between. The CDR3 contains 15 residues. Combining the CDR3 with reference TRBV9 and TRBJ2-5 gives the whole variable domain DSGVTQTPKHLITATGQRVTLRCSPRSGDLSVYWYQQSLDQGLQFLIQYYNGEERAKGNILERFSAQQFPDLHSELNLSSLELGDSALYFCASSVAGVPQETQYFGPGTRLLVL.

The rearrangement uses TRBV28 and TRBJ1-1; no reliable D call. CDR1 is MDHEN and CDR2 is SYDVKM in the germline V gene. Trimming took 4 bases from V and 3 from J, leaving 6 bases between them. The CDR3 runs 12 residues. The CDR3 here is CASSSMDTEAFF. The CDR3, as DNA: TGTGCCAGCAGTTCGATGGACACTGAAGCTTTCTTT.

The rearrangement joins TRBV11-2 to TRBJ2-5; 14 bases align to TRBD2. From germline, CDR1 is SGHAT and CDR2 FQNNGV. There are 16 residues in the CDR3. J gave up 7 bases and V 5 bases, and 9 bases lay outside the gene matches. The CDR3 DNA follows: TGTGCCAGCAGCCCGGGGACTAGCGGGAGCGGGGTGACCCAGTACTTC. It yields the protein CASSPGTSGSGVTQYF.

Only one count was recorded for this clone. The chain couples TRBV19 to TRBJ2-1; 14 bases fit TRBD2. V gave up 7 bases and J gave up 6 bases; unmatched junction bases: 5. The CDR3 has 15 amino acids. Germline CDR1 is LNHDA and CDR2 is SQIVND (reference sequence). The CDR3 region is CASNPGTSGSNEQFF. CDR3 in DNA: TGTGCCAGTAATCCAGGGACTAGCGGGAGCAATGAGCAGTTCTTC.

The chain carries TRBV10-3 and TRBJ2-3, with 9 positions matching TRBD1. The CDR3 covers 13 residues. CDR1 is ENHRY, CDR2 SYGVKD, per germline. V lost 10 bases to trimming and J lost 1 base; unmatched junction nucleotides: 3. CDR3 residues: CATRTGGTDTQYF. In DNA, the CDR3 is TGTGCCACCCGGACAGGGGGCACAGATACGCAGTATTTT.

The chain combines TRBV10-1 with TRBJ2-7; 7 nucleotides match TRBD2. This CDR3 has 13 amino acids. J was trimmed by 6 bases and V by 6 bases; bases with no gene match: 8. Germline lookup yields CDR1 WNHNN and CDR2 SYGVQD (reference sequence). This CDR3 is CASRAGTAGEQYF. The CDR3 coding sequence is TGCGCCAGCAGAGCGGGAACCGCCGGCGAGCAGTACTTC.

For this clone: Germline and junction disagree at one end, which may indicate a read error. The genes are TRBV11-2 and TRBJ2-7, with D possibly TRBD2 on 5 matching bases. Per germline, CDR1 SGHAT and CDR2 FQNNGV. The CDR3 contains 12 residues. Here the CDR3 DNA reads TGTGCCAGCAGCCGGTCAACTAGTAGTTGTTTCTTC. Residues: CASSRSTSSCFF.

The V gene is TRBV7-2, the J gene TRBJ2-7; D unresolved. This CDR3 contains 12 residues. V lost 5 bases, J lost 6 bases, and 11 bases lay in between. Germline CDR1 SGHTA, CDR2 FQGNSA. CDR3 in amino acids: CASSPGRREQYF. The DNA for the CDR3 is TGTGCCAGCAGCCCTGGACGGCGCGAGCAGTACTTC.

This clone came up once. This chain connects TRBV6-4 to TRBJ2-1, with D perhaps TRBD1 or TRBD2 (5 bases each). The V gene lost 10 bases and the J gene lost 0 bases, with 10 bases spanning the gap. The germline CDR1 and CDR2 sequences are MRHNA and SNTAGT. This CDR3 comprises 13 residues. The CDR3 here is CATSGSSYNEQFF. CDR3 bases: TGTGCCACCTCAGGGAGCTCCTACAATGAGCAGTTCTTC.

The gene calls are TRBV28 and TRBJ2-7; D unresolved. In germline, CDR1 is MDHEN, CDR2 SYDVKM. The germline V and J ends were trimmed by 5 bases and 2 bases, with 19 bases remaining between them. The CDR3 runs 16 residues. The chain's CDR3 is CASSDRGVSRAYEQYF. In DNA form, the CDR3 reads TGTGCCAGCAGTGACCGAGGAGTATCAAGAGCCTACGAGCAGTACTTC. The full variable domain, its missing parts supplied by reference TRBV28 and TRBJ2-7, is DVKVTQSSRYLVKRTGEKVFLECVQDMDHENMFWYRQDPGLGLRLIYFSYDVKMKEKGDIPEGYSVSREKKERFSLILESASTNQTSMYLCASSDRGVSRAYEQYFGPGTRLTVT.

V is TRBV5-8 and J is TRBJ2-7; 9 bases are shared with TRBD1. Per germline, CDR1 SGHTS and CDR2 YDEGEE. The CDR3 totals 15 residues. V was clipped by 1 base and J by 4 bases; unmatched bases: 6. Here the CDR3 reads CASSLSPGQGYEQYF. For the CDR3, the DNA is TGTGCCAGCAGCTTGTCCCCCGGACAGGGGTACGAGCAGTACTTC.

The V and J genes are TRBV6-1 and TRBJ2-2; 12 bases map to TRBD1. J gave up 6 bases and V 6 bases, and 5 bases lay outside the gene matches. The germline V gene encodes CDR1 MNHNS and CDR2 SASEGT. This CDR3 has 15 residues. Here the CDR3 DNA reads TGTGCCAGCAGGGGGGACAGGGGGCTTGCCGGGGAGCTGTTTTTT. Protein product: CASRGDRGLAGELFF.

This chain connects TRBV7-2 to TRBJ2-2, with 10 positions matching TRBD2. Per the germline V gene, CDR1 is SGHTA and CDR2 is FQGNSA. Trimming removed 4 bases from V and 0 bases from J; junction bases left unmatched: 8. CDR3 length: 18 amino acids. The CDR3 is CASSSTDTSGANTGELFF. The CDR3 nucleotides are TGTGCCAGCAGCTCAACCGATACTAGCGGGGCGAACACCGGGGAGCTGTTTTTT.

This rearrangement joins TRBV11-2 to TRBJ2-5, with D possibly called TRBD1 or TRBD2 (5 bases each). The CDR3 extends over 15 amino acids. Trimming removed 3 bases from V and 5 bases from J, with 16 bases in between. The germline V gene encodes CDR1 SGHAT and CDR2 FQNNGV. CDR3 nucleotides: TGTGCCAGCAGCTTGGGGGACCGGCCGGGGGAGACCCAGTACTTC. The encoded protein is CASSLGDRPGETQYF. Drawing the rest from reference TRBV11-2 and TRBJ2-5, the complete variable domain is EAGVAQSPRYKIIEKRQSVAFWCNPISGHATLYWYQQILGQGPKLLIQFQNNGVVDDSQLPKDRFSAERLKGVDSTLKIQPAKLEDSAVYLCASSLGDRPGETQYFGPGTRLLVL.

The chain links TRBV28 to TRBJ2-7; 8 nucleotides agree with TRBD1. The germline CDR1 and CDR2 sequences are MDHEN and SYDVKM. The J segment lost 7 bases and the V segment lost 2 bases, leaving 10 bases of the junction unmatched. The CDR3 spans 15 residues. The CDR3 here is CASSLRDRRAQEQYF. The CDR3 DNA reads as TGTGCCAGCAGTTTAAGGGACAGGAGGGCCCAGGAGCAGTACTTC.

The gene calls are TRBV6-1 and TRBJ2-6; 8 bases line up with TRBD2. The V gene end was trimmed by 3 bases and the J gene end by 0 bases; junction bases not matched to a gene: 13. This CDR3 has 20 residues. Germline CDR1 is MNHNS and CDR2 is SASEGT. This chain's CDR3 is CASSDRRTLAGPSGANVLTF. In DNA, the CDR3 is TGTGCCAGCAGTGACCGACGGACCTTAGCGGGACCCTCTGGGGCCAACGTCCTGACTTTC.